These 8 T cell receptor beta chains share one sample of origin, sequenced in a study of blood T cell repertoires in COVID-19. The table came from immunoSEQ multiplex PCR; TCRdb's copy has only in-frame clones and leaves some out. The repertoire holds 84,000 or so clones, 88% seen once, with about 7.3% in the top ten. The source material was peripheral blood. These receptors came from a man in his 70s with acute or convalescent COVID-19.

This chain uses TRBV18 with TRBJ2-3, with TRBD2 identical over 7 bases. The trim removed 2 bases at V and 4 bases at J, leaving 3 bases unmatched. From germline, CDR1 is KGHSH and CDR2 LQKENI. The CDR3 length is 14 residues. The CDR3 is CASSPILAADTQYF. The CDR3, as DNA: TGTGCCAGCTCACCAATCCTAGCGGCAGATACGCAGTATTTT.

The rearrangement joins TRBV2 to TRBJ1-5; TRBD1 aligns across 10 bases. The V segment lost 5 bases and the J segment 6 bases; nucleotides outside the gene matches: 4. Germline-derived CDR1 and CDR2 are SNHLY and FYNNEI. The CDR3 runs 14 residues. CDR3 loop: CASSRDRGIQPQHF. As DNA, the CDR3 is TGTGCCAGCAGTCGGGACAGGGGTATTCAGCCCCAGCATTTT.

In DNA form, the CDR3 reads TGTGCCACCAGCAGAGACAGACAAATTTCCACAGATACGCAGTATTTT. Translating gives CATSRDRQISTDTQYF. The chain has TRBV15 and TRBJ2-3; D gene unclear. CDR3 length: 16 amino acids. The V gene lost 0 bases and the J gene lost 2 bases, with 12 bases spanning the gap. CDR1 is LNHNV and CDR2 is YYDKDF in the germline V gene (reference sequence).

The V call is TRBV19, the J call TRBJ1-3, with 8 bases identical to TRBD1. Per germline, CDR1 LNHDA and CDR2 SQIVND (reference sequence). V lost 5 bases and J lost 3; bases outside the gene matches: 6. This CDR3 has 15 amino acids. The CDR3 DNA reads TGTGCCAGTAGTCCCTTGGACAGGGATGGAAACACCATATATTTT. Residues: CASSPLDRDGNTIYF.

This rearrangement joins TRBV7-2 to TRBJ2-3; 11 bases are shared with TRBD2. The CDR3 is made up of 16 amino acids. From germline, CDR1 is SGHTA and CDR2 FQGNSA. V lost 4 bases and J lost 7; bases outside the gene matches: 10. The CDR3 loop reads CASSSIAGGYRNTQYF. The DNA of the CDR3 is TGTGCCAGCAGCTCCATAGCGGGGGGGTATAGGAATACGCAGTATTTT.

This chain joins TRBV29-1 and TRBJ1-2; D remains unclear. The V and J ends lost 7 bases and 8 bases respectively, with 11 bases between them. This CDR3 spans 10 amino acids. Germline CDR1 reads SQVTM; CDR2 reads ANQGSEA. CDR3 residues: CSAGSEGYTF. CDR3 nucleotides: TGCAGCGCCGGTTCCGAAGGCTACACCTTC.

The chain uses TRBV10-3 and TRBJ1-4; the D gene is possibly TRBD1 (6 bases). From germline, CDR1 is ENHRY and CDR2 SYGVKD. The CDR3 runs to 13 residues. The V end lost 10 bases, the J end lost 3 bases, and 12 bases lay between the germline ends. The DNA of the CDR3 is TGTGCCAGCCGGTCAGGGGCTAATGAAAAACTGTTTTTT. Translation gives CASRSGANEKLFF.

V and J are TRBV5-6 and TRBJ1-2, with 8 bases identical to TRBD1. V lost 0 bases and J lost 4; bases outside the gene matches: 2. The CDR3 is 14 amino acids. Germline values: CDR1 SGHDT, CDR2 YYEEEE. CDR3 protein: CASSLVQGAYGYTF. CDR3 coding DNA: TGTGCCAGCAGCTTGGTGCAGGGGGCCTATGGCTACACCTTC.